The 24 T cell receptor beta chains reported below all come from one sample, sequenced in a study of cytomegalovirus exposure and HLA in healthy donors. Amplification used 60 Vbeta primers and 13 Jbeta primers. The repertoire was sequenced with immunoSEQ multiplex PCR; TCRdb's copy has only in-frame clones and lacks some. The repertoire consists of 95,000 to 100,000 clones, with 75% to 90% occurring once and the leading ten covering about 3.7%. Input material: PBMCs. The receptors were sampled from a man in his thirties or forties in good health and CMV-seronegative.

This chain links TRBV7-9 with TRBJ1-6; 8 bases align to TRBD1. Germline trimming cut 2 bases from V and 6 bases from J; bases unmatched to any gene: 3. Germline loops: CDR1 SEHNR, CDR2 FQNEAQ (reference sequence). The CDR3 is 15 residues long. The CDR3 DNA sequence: TGTGCCAGCAGCTTAAGGACAGGGTTTAATTCACCCCTCCACTTT. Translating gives CASSLRTGFNSPLHF. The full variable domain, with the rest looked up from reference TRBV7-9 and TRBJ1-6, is DTGVSQNPRHKITKRGQNVTFRCDPISEHNRLYWYRQTLGQGPEFLTYFQNEAQLEKSRLLSDRFSAERPKGSFSTLEIQRTEQGDSAMYLCASSLRTGFNSPLHFGNGTRLTVT.

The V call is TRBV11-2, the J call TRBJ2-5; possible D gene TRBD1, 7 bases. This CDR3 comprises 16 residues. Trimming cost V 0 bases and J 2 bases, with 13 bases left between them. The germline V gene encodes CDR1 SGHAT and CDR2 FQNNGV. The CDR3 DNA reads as TGTGCCAGCAGCTTAGATTCGGCAGGGGGGCAAGAGACCCAGTACTTC. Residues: CASSLDSAGGQETQYF.

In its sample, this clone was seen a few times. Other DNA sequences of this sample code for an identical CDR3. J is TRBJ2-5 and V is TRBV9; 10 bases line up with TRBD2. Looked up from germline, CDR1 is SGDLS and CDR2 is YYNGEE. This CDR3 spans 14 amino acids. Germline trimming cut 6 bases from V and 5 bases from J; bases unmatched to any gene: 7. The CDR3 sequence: CASNLAGGGETQYF. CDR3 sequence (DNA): TGTGCCAGCAACTTAGCGGGGGGCGGGGAGACCCAGTACTTC.

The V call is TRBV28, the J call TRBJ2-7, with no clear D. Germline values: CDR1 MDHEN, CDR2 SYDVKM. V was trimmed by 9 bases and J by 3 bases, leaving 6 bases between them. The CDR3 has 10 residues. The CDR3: CASSNYEQYF. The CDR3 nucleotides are TGTGCCAGTTCAAACTACGAGCAGTACTTC.

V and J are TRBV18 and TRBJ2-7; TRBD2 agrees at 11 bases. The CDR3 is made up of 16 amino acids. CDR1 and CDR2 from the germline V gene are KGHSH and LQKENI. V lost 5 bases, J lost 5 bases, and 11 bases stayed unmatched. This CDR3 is CASSSLAGERAHEQYF. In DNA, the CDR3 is TGTGCCAGCTCATCACTAGCGGGAGAGCGGGCCCACGAGCAGTACTTC.

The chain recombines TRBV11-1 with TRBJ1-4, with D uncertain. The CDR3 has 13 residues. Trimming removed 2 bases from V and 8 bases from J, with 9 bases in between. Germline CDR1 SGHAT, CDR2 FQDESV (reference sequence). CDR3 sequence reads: CASSLSLEEKLFF. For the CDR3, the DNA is TGTGCCAGCAGCTTATCACTCGAGGAAAAACTGTTTTTT.

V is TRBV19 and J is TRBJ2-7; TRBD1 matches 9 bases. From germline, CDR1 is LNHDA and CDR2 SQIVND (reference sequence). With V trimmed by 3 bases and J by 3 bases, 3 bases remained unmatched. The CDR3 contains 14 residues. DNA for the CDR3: TGTGCCAGTAGTATCCGGGACAGGGACTACGAGCAGTACTTC. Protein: CASSIRDRDYEQYF.

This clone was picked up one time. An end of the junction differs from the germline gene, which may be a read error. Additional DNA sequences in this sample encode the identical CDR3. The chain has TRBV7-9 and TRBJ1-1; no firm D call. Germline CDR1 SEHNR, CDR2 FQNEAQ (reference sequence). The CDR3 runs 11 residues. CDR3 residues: CASSLYFEAFF. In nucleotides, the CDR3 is TGTGCCAGCAGCTTATATTTTGAAGCCTTCTTT.

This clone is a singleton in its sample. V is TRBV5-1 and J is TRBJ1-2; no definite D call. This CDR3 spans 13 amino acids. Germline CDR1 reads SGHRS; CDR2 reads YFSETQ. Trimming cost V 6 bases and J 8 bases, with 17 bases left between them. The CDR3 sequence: CASTRNGVGGYTF. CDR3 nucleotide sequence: TGCGCCAGCACAAGGAACGGGGTAGGAGGCTACACCTTC.

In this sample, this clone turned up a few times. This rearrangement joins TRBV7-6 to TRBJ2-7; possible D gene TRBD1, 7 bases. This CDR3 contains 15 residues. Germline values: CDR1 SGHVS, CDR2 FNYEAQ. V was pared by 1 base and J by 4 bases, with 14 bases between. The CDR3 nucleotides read TGTGCCAGCAGCTTAGTGGAGGGGGCCCAATACGAGCAGTACTTC. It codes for CASSLVEGAQYEQYF. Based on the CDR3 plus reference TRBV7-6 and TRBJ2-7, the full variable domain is GAGVSQSPRYKVTKRGQDVALRCDPISGHVSLYWYRQALGQGPEFLTYFNYEAQQDKSGLPNDRFSAERPEGSISTLTIQRTEQRDSAMYRCASSLVEGAQYEQYFGPGTRLTVT.

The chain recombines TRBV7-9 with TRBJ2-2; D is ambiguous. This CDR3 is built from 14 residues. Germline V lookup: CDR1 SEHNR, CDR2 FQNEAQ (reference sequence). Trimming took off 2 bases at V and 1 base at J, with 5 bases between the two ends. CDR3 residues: CASSLSKNTGELFF. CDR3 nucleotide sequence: TGTGCCAGCAGCTTATCCAAGAACACCGGGGAGCTGTTTTTT.

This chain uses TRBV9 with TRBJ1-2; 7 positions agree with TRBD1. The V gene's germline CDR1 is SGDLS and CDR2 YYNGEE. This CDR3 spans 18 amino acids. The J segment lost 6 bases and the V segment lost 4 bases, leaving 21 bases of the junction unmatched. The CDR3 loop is CASSPRGTAKKGVHGYTF. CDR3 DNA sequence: TGTGCCAGCAGCCCGAGAGGGACAGCCAAAAAAGGGGTGCATGGCTACACCTTC. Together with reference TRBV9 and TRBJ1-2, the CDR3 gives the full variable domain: DSGVTQTPKHLITATGQRVTLRCSPRSGDLSVYWYQQSLDQGLQFLIQYYNGEERAKGNILERFSAQQFPDLHSELNLSSLELGDSALYFCASSPRGTAKKGVHGYTFGSGTRLTVV.

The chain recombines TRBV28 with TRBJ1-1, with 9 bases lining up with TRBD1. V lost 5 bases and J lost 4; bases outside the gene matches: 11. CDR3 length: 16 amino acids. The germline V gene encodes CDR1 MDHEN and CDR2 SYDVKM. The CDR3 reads CASSPSGQGMVTEAFF. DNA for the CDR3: TGTGCCAGCAGTCCATCCGGACAGGGGATGGTCACTGAAGCTTTCTTT.

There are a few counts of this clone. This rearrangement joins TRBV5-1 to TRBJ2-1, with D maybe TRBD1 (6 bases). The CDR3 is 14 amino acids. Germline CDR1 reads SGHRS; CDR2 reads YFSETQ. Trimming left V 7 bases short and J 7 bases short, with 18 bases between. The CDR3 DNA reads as TGCGCCAGCGGGCGAGAAAACAGGGAAAATGAGCAGTTCTTC. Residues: CASGRENRENEQFF.

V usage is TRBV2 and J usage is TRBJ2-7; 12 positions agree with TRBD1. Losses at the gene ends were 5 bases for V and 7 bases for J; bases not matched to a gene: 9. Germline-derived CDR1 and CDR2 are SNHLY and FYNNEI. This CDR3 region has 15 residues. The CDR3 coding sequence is TGTGCCAGCAGTCCAATGGGACAGGGGGCGCGGGAGCAGTACTTC. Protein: CASSPMGQGAREQYF. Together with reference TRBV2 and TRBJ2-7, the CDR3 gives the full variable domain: EPEVTQTPSHQVTQMGQEVILRCVPISNHLYFYWYRQILGQKVEFLVSFYNNEISEKSEIFDDQFSVERPDGSNFTLKIRSTKLEDSAMYFCASSPMGQGAREQYFGPGTRLTVT.

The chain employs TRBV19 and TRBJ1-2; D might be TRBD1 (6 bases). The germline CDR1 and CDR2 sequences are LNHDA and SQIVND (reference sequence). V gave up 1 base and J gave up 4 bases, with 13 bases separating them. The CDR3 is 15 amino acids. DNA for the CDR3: TGTGCCAGTAGTATAGGGACAGCCGGTGGCTATGGCTACACCTTC. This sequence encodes CASSIGTAGGYGYTF.

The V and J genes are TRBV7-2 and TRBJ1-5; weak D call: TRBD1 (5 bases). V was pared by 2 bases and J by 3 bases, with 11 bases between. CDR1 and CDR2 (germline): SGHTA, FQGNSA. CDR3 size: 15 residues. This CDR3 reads CASSLFSGNNQPQHF. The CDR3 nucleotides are TGTGCCAGCAGCTTATTCTCAGGGAACAATCAGCCCCAGCATTTT.

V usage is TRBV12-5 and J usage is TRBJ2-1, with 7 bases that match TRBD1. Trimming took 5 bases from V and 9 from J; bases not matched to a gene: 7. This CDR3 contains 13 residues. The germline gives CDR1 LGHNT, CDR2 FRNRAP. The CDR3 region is CASGTGQLSEQFF. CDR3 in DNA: TGTGCTAGTGGTACGGGACAGTTGTCTGAGCAGTTCTTC.

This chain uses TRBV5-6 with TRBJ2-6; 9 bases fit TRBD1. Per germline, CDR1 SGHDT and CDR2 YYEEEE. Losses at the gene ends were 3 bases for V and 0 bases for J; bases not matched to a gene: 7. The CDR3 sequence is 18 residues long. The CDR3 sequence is CASSSGGQGPSGANVLTF. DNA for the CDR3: TGTGCCAGCAGCTCGGGGGGACAGGGACCCTCTGGGGCCAACGTCCTGACTTTC.

The CDR3 DNA follows: TGTGCCAGCAGCTTAGGGGGCGCGGGCACAGATACGCAGTATTTT. It translates to CASSLGGAGTDTQYF. V is TRBV7-9 and J is TRBJ2-3, with a weak D call TRBD1 (5 bases). Trimming removed 1 base at V and 1 base at J, with 9 bases between. The CDR3 sequence is 15 residues long. Germline CDR1 SEHNR, CDR2 FQNEAQ (reference sequence).

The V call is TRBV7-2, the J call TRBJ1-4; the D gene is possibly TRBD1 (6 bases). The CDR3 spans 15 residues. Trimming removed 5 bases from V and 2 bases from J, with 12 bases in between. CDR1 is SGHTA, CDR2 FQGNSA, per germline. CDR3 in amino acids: CASSEDRHTNEKLFF. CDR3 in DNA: TGTGCCAGCAGCGAGGACAGACACACTAATGAAAAACTGTTTTTT.

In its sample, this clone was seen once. The CDR3 loop reads CASSLVGETQYF. The CDR3 nucleotides read TGTGCCAGCAGCTTAGTCGGGGAGACCCAGTACTTC. The chain carries TRBV7-9 and TRBJ2-5; D is unclear. The ends were cut back, 1 base at V and 5 bases at J, with 5 bases in the middle. The CDR3 is 12 amino acids. CDR1 and CDR2 from the germline V gene are SEHNR and FQNEAQ (reference sequence).

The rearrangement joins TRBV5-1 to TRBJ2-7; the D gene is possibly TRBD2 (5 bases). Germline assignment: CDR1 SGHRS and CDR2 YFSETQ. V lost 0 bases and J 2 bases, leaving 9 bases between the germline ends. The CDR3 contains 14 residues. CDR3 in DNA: TGCGCCAGCAGCTTGGGGGGAGACCCCTACGAGCAGTACTTC. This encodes CASSLGGDPYEQYF.

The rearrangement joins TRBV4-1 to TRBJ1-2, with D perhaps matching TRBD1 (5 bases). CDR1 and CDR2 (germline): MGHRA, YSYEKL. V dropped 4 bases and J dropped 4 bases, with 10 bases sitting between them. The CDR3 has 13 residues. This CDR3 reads CASSPPGVYGYTF. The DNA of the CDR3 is TGCGCCAGCAGCCCCCCGGGGGTCTATGGCTACACCTTC.